The T cell receptor beta chain described here comes from a study of blood T cells in healthy people across ages (dated by TCRdb to the mid-2010s). In the study overall: Template switching captured roughly one uniquely barcoded TCR beta cDNA molecule per two T cells in model experiments. Four age groups were formed from the donors: young (average about 17 years), middle-aged (approximately 40), aged (roughly 58) and long-lived (about 75). To avoid experimental bias, donors of different ages were distributed randomly across sequencing lanes. Age-related changes in TCR beta repertoire diversity were measured in the study by deep sequencing normalized with unique cDNA molecular identifiers. The study analyzed two additional independent replicas of 1 million unique cDNA reads from the same blood draw for two donors, one aged 18 to 30 and one aged 80 or older.

The method was 5' RACE. The sequencing machine was an Illumina HiSeq 2500. A second PCR of roughly 7 to 12 cycles was run with a J-beta primer mix and a sample-barcoded 5' primer. Each TCR beta cDNA molecule received a unique molecular identifier from a template-switch 5' adaptor carrying 12 random nucleotides. Each sample yielded at least 2.5 million CDR3-containing paired-end reads. All of the RNA was converted into first-strand cDNA using the Mint cDNA synthesis kit, with a TRBC-specific oligonucleotide serving as the primer. Following uracil-DNA glycosylase treatment, all cDNA underwent a first 18-cycle PCR with the universal primers M1SS and BC2_uni_R. The source study handled its data this way. Normalization of each sample was performed by random selection of 1 million high-quality reads, each carrying a distinct molecular identifier. Instead of being binned into consensus sequences, reads that shared molecular identifiers were thrown out. MiTCR, with a Q25 quality threshold and the strictest error-elimination algorithm, was used for CDR3 identification, clonotype clustering and error correction. A nonparametric unseen species model with Euler transformation was used to estimate a lower bound on total TCR beta diversity. TCRdb cleaned the public reads at Q25 with fastp, built clones with MiXCR and kept in-frame beta chains. Rows with a matching CDR3 protein are joined into one entry that keeps the most common DNA and genes. TCRdb's processing, not the authors' own work, is the source of the V and J calls. For this sample there are fewer than 800,000 distinct CDR3 sequences; 32% appear just once. Jointly, the top ten make up roughly 14% of the sample.

Systemically healthy Caucasian individuals from Russia, some 40 in total and aged about 6 to 95 years, were included as donors. Around 10 milliliters of peripheral blood were collected from each donor into EDTA-treated Vacutainer tubes. Ficoll-Paque density-gradient centrifugation was used to isolate PBMCs, with at least 6 million obtained per sample. Trizol reagent was used to extract total RNA from PBMCs, with at least 5 micrograms per sample. The percentages of naive CD45RAhigh/CD27high T cells were determined by flow cytometry on a PBMC aliquot from every donor. The V end loses 6 bases and the J end loses 0 bases, and a stretch of 7 bases separates them. Taken from cysteine to phenylalanine, the CDR3 has 12 residues. The kept DNA is CDR3 alone, 36 bases in frame from the first base. The germline V gene (reference sequence) gives CDR1 as DFQATT and CDR2 as SNEGSKA. Summary of the overall study and its limitations: Estimates of total diversity based on one million sequenced T cells were considered lower bounds and underestimates. Bulk unsorted PBMC profiling prevented conclusive comparison of naive and antigen-experienced compartments. The long-lived group showed more naive CD4+ T cells, fewer expanded clones and increased TCR diversity than the aged group, suggesting age selection. The percentage of naive T cells measured by flow cytometry correlated strongly with observed TCR beta diversity. The CMV infection status of donors was not known, potentially confounding age-related changes in expanded clonotypes. Observed TCR beta diversity per million T cells fell roughly linearly with age, and a significant reduction was already apparent by age around 40.

Remarks on this clonotype: Its antigen is currently not known. Base-call qualities are not available, and no considerably larger clone is one nucleotide away.

The sample consisted of blood. The TCR originated in a woman of 80 years or more in good health. Donor details come from another sample of the same person, matched by shared clones. Here the chain combines TRBV20-1 and TRBJ2-3; the D gene identity is not certain. CDR3 sequence: CSAPGSTDTQYF. The DNA is as follows: TGCAGTGCCCCCGGTAGCACAGATACGCAGTATTTT.